The sequence of this T cell receptor (beta chain) was determined in a study of immune heterogeneity within non-small cell lung tumors. The study, taken as a whole, reports: Local tumor mutational burden showed a correlation with local T-cell clonality that was moderate but significant (R 0.3 to 0.4).

Comments on this clonotype: Its antigen is not known.

Multiplex PCR (32 V and 13 J primers) was used to amplify the TCR beta CDR3. Each CDR3 protein is one row after TCRdb ran MiXCR on the multiplex PCR reads. The sample includes under 5,500 distinct CDR3 sequences, around a fifth of them seen just once. The length of the CDR3 is 13 residues. The junction had 6 bases not matched to a gene; V was cut back by 3 bases and J by 5 bases. Germline V lookup: CDR1 DFQATT, CDR2 SNEGSKA (reference sequence). Template came from bulk tumor genomic DNA, at 600 ng per sample. While surgery was under way, several biopsies spaced far apart were taken per primary tumor. Enrolled patients presented with newly diagnosed, previously untreated non-small cell lung cancer and underwent curative surgery. Patients with newly diagnosed non-small cell lung cancer who underwent surgery with curative intent served as donors.

The sequence derives from a man between 65 and 79 years old with non-small cell lung cancer. The gene calls are TRBV20-1 and TRBJ2-7; 8 bases match TRBD2. Material for sequencing was lung tumor tissue. This CDR3 reads CSARGLVAHEQYF. The DNA of the CDR3 is TGCAGTGCTAGGGGACTAGTCGCCCACGAGCAGTACTTC.